The next 30 T cell receptor beta chains were all read from a single sample in a study of vaccination effects on CD4 cells after COVID-19 (dated by TCRdb to the early 2020s). These TCRs are of unknown antigen specificity. Library generation was performed with the immunoSEQ multiplex PCR assay. Here the immuneACCESS table is served through TCRdb, limited to in-frame sequences with V and J called. Missing clones are a known gap in these copies; in checked studies unresolved V genes cover under half, and the rest lacks a known reason. The sample records about 72,000 clones, about 81% of which are singletons. More than 1% of the sample goes to the ten largest clones. To identify antigen-specific CD4+ T cell clonotypes by their expansion, the ViraFEST assay first stimulated PBMC with viral peptide pools and then applied TCR sequencing. After around eleven days of culture, CD4+ T cells were isolated with the EasySep CD4+ T cell isolation kit. Participants received two doses of either the BNT162b2 or the mRNA-1273 mRNA SARS-CoV-2 vaccine.

The material was CD4+ T cells from PBMCs cultured with HCoV-229E spike peptides, obtained after COVID-19 vaccination. What this sample's cell subset or site label stands for: HCoV-229E spike overlapping peptide pool stimulation. Every receptor here comes from a human donor who received a COVID-19 vaccine.

This clone was counted only a few times. The rearrangement joins TRBV27 to TRBJ1-1; unclear D gene. The germline V gene encodes CDR1 MNHEY and CDR2 SMNVEV (reference sequence). This CDR3 is built from 15 residues. Trimming shortened V by 10 bases and J by 4 bases, and 22 bases separated the two germline ends. CDR3 DNA sequence: TGTGCCACCTCGTTGCGCAGCGGGTTAGGCACTGAAGCTTTCTTT. Its translation: CATSLRSGLGTEAFF.

The chain combines TRBV2 with TRBJ2-3, with D possibly being TRBD1 (6 bases). With 4 bases removed from V and 5 bases from J, the gap between germline ends came to 13 bases. The CDR3 spans 14 residues. Germline values: CDR1 SNHLY, CDR2 FYNNEI. CDR3 sequence: CASSVTRGGDTQYF. CDR3 sequence (DNA): TGTGCCAGCAGTGTAACCCGAGGGGGAGATACGCAGTATTTT.

This clone occurred once. The chain is built from TRBV18 and TRBJ2-5; tentative D call: TRBD1 (5 bases). This CDR3 is 17 amino acids long. V lost 3 bases, J lost 5 bases, and 22 bases lay in between. The germline V gene encodes CDR1 KGHSH and CDR2 LQKENI. The CDR3 region has the DNA TGTGCCAGCTCACCTCTGAGCACATCAGGGAAGGAGGAGACCCAGTACTTC. Its protein is CASSPLSTSGKEETQYF.

This clone was seen a few times. This chain links TRBV12-3 or TRBV12-4 with TRBJ1-1; TRBD1 is a possible D gene (6 bases). The CDR3 totals 12 residues. The germline V and J ends were trimmed by 4 bases and 7 bases, with 10 bases remaining between them. The CDR3 region has the DNA TGTGCCAGCAGTTCCGGGACATATGAAGCTTTCTTT. It yields the protein CASSSGTYEAFF.

CDR3 in amino acids: CASSLGQGGEETQYF. CDR3 coding DNA: TGCGCCAGCAGCTTGGGACAAGGGGGAGAGGAGACCCAGTACTTC. J is TRBJ2-5 and V is TRBV5-1; maybe TRBD1 (6 bases). Germline V gene lookup returns CDR1 SGHRS and CDR2 YFSETQ. This CDR3 has 15 residues. Trimming removed 0 bases from V and 5 bases from J, with 14 bases in between.

CDR3 DNA sequence: TGTGCCACCAGTGATCCGGACGGAGAAGAGACCCAGTACTTC. Translation gives CATSDPDGEETQYF. V gene TRBV24-1 combines with J gene TRBJ2-5; D gene unclear. Germline V gene data show CDR1 as KGHDR and CDR2 as SFDVKD. CDR3 size: 14 residues. V lost 3 bases to trimming and J lost 3 bases, with 10 bases between them.

The chain carries TRBV3-1 (or the pseudogene TRBV3-2) and TRBJ2-5; D unresolved. Germline V gene lookup returns CDR1 LGHDT and CDR2 YNNKEL (reference sequence). V shed 4 bases and J shed 0 bases, with 6 bases lying between them. This CDR3 spans 13 amino acids. CDR3 coding DNA: TGTGCCAGCAGCCCAGGAAACCAAGAGACCCAGTACTTC. It codes for CASSPGNQETQYF.

V is TRBV19 and J is TRBJ2-1; D gene unclear. Deletions cut 4 bases from V and 4 bases from J, with 8 bases between. The CDR3 has 13 amino acids. Per germline, CDR1 LNHDA and CDR2 SQIVND (reference sequence). This chain's CDR3 is CASSRRSYNEQFF. CDR3 in DNA: TGTGCCAGTAGTAGGCGGAGTTACAATGAGCAGTTCTTC.

This clone occurred a few times. This rearrangement joins TRBV24-1 to TRBJ2-1, with 8 bases that match TRBD2. This CDR3 spans 17 amino acids. The V gene end was trimmed by 1 base and the J gene end by 4 bases; junction bases not matched to a gene: 8. Germline CDR1 KGHDR, CDR2 SFDVKD. The CDR3 DNA is TGTGCCACCAGTGATTTCCGAGCGGGGGTAGTTTACAATGAGCAGTTCTTC. Its protein product is CATSDFRAGVVYNEQFF.

This chain links TRBV28 with TRBJ1-1; 7 positions agree with TRBD1. The CDR3 contains 16 residues. Looked up from germline, CDR1 is MDHEN and CDR2 is SYDVKM. The V and J ends lost 3 bases and 4 bases, in that order; junction bases with no gene match: 11. CDR3 nucleotides: TGTGCCAGCAGTTTCGGTCCGACAGGGAGTACCACTGAAGCTTTCTTT. It translates to CASSFGPTGSTTEAFF.

The chain has TRBV7-8 and TRBJ2-7; the D gene is possibly TRBD1 (6 bases). Trimming took 5 bases from V and 7 from J, leaving 12 bases between them. CDR3 size: 12 residues. Germline assignment: CDR1 SGHVS and CDR2 FQNEAQ. This CDR3 is CASSLQGGEQYV. The CDR3 DNA reads as TGTGCCAGCAGCCTACAGGGCGGGGAGCAGTACGTC.

The V and J genes are TRBV6-1 and TRBJ1-5; D not certain. Germline CDR1 is MNHNS and CDR2 is SASEGT. V lost 1 base to trimming and J lost 3 bases, with 10 bases between them. The length of the CDR3 is 15 residues. CDR3 DNA sequence: TGTGCCAGCAGTGAAGTGTTACAGAACAATCAGCCCCAGCATTTT. The encoded protein is CASSEVLQNNQPQHF.

This clone was counted between two and nine times. The rearrangement joins TRBV5-6 to TRBJ1-1; 10 nucleotides match TRBD1. Germline loops: CDR1 SGHDT, CDR2 YYEEEE. The CDR3 consists of 17 residues. Losses at the gene ends were 2 bases for V and 2 bases for J; bases not matched to a gene: 9. The CDR3 protein is CASSFRDRGPSNTEAFF. Here the CDR3 DNA reads TGTGCCAGCAGCTTCCGGGACAGGGGCCCTAGTAACACTGAAGCTTTCTTT.

The V call is TRBV29-1, the J call TRBJ1-1, with D perhaps TRBD1 (5 bases). Germline V gives CDR1 SQVTM, CDR2 ANQGSEA. The CDR3 runs to 12 residues. Trimming pared 4 bases from V and 6 bases from J, leaving 12 bases between. For the CDR3, the DNA is TGCAGCGTTGGTAGGATGGGGGCTGAAGCTTTCTTT. It is translated as CSVGRMGAEAFF.

The rearrangement links TRBV6-6 to TRBJ2-3, with D possibly TRBD1 on 5 matching bases. The CDR3 sequence is 13 residues long. The germline V gene has CDR1 MNHNY and CDR2 SVGAGI (reference sequence). V lost 7 bases, J lost 9 bases, and 17 bases lay in between. CDR3 bases: TGTGCCAGCAACCCTGTGATGGACATGACGCAGTATTTT. Amino acid sequence: CASNPVMDMTQYF.

In this sample, this clone turned up a few times. J is TRBJ2-3 and V is TRBV4-2; possibly TRBD1 for D (6 bases). Germline-derived CDR1 and CDR2 are LGHNA and YNFKEQ. The CDR3 contains 14 residues. V lost 0 bases and J lost 7, with 11 bases in between. CDR3 region: CASSQDTGLYTQYF. The CDR3 DNA is TGTGCCAGCAGCCAAGATACAGGGCTCTATACGCAGTATTTT.

The chain joins TRBV14 to TRBJ2-2; D gene unclear. With 1 base removed from V and 9 bases from J, the gap between germline ends came to 12 bases. Germline V gene sequence: CDR1 SGHDN, CDR2 FVKESK. CDR3 length equals 14 residues. CDR3 amino acids: CASSQARSVRELFF. CDR3 bases: TGTGCCAGCAGCCAAGCGAGAAGTGTCCGGGAGCTGTTTTTT. Drawing the rest from reference TRBV14 and TRBJ2-2, the complete variable domain is EAGVTQFPSHSVIEKGQTVTLRCDPISGHDNLYWYRRVMGKEIKFLLHFVKESKQDESGMPNNRFLAERTGGTYSTLKVQPAELEDSGVYFCASSQARSVRELFFGEGSRLTVL.

J is TRBJ2-5 and V is TRBV9; tentatively, D is TRBD1 or TRBD2 (5 bases each). Germline-derived CDR1 and CDR2 are SGDLS and YYNGEE. V was pared by 0 bases and J by 1 base, with 13 bases between. CDR3 length: 16 amino acids. In nucleotides, the CDR3 is TGTGCCAGCAGCGTAGCATCCGACGGGGCCCAAGAGACCCAGTACTTC. Its translation is CASSVASDGAQETQYF.

The chain recombines TRBV2 with TRBJ1-5; 9 bases match TRBD1. This CDR3 is built from 15 residues. The V gene end was trimmed by 6 bases and the J gene end by 5 bases; junction bases not matched to a gene: 8. Germline V gene sequence: CDR1 SNHLY, CDR2 FYNNEI. The CDR3 here is CASSANRGQDQPQHF. The CDR3 coding sequence is TGTGCCAGCAGCGCGAACAGGGGGCAGGATCAGCCCCAGCATTTT.

The rearrangement links TRBV7-9 to TRBJ2-6; 12 bases are shared with TRBD1. V dropped 5 bases and J dropped 2; count of bases not matched to a gene: 4. Germline assignment: CDR1 SEHNR and CDR2 FQNEAQ (reference sequence). The CDR3 totals 17 residues. CDR3 region: CASSLGTGGTGANVLTF. CDR3 DNA sequence: TGTGCCAGCAGCCTCGGGACAGGGGGCACTGGGGCCAACGTCCTGACTTTC.

The genes are TRBV2 and TRBJ2-2, with TRBD1 matching over 7 bases. Trimming removed 4 bases from V and 3 bases from J; junction bases left unmatched: 2. The CDR3 runs 14 residues. Germline-derived CDR1 and CDR2 are SNHLY and FYNNEI. The CDR3, as DNA: TGTGCCAGCAGTGTAACAGGGGACACCGGGGAGCTGTTTTTT. This translates into CASSVTGDTGELFF. Variable domain in full (rest from reference TRBV2 and TRBJ2-2): EPEVTQTPSHQVTQMGQEVILRCVPISNHLYFYWYRQILGQKVEFLVSFYNNEISEKSEIFDDQFSVERPDGSNFTLKIRSTKLEDSAMYFCASSVTGDTGELFFGEGSRLTVL.

The CDR3 bases are TGTGCCAGCAGTTACTCGAGGAGCTTGAACACTGAAGCTTTCTTT. Translating gives CASSYSRSLNTEAFF. This chain uses TRBV6-5 with TRBJ1-1; D call uncertain. The CDR3 has 15 amino acids. Germline CDR1 is MNHEY and CDR2 is SVGAGI. The V end lost 0 bases, the J end lost 0 bases, and 8 bases lay between the germline ends.

The genes are TRBV4-1 and TRBJ1-4; 7 bases map to TRBD1. CDR1 MGHRA and CDR2 YSYEKL come from the germline V gene. V lost 1 base and J lost 3; bases outside the gene matches: 5. The CDR3 has 16 amino acids. The CDR3 protein is CASSQVYRGPNEKLFF. Written as DNA, the CDR3 is TGCGCCAGCAGCCAAGTCTACAGGGGCCCTAATGAAAAACTGTTTTTT.

This clone was found once. The rearrangement joins TRBV2 to TRBJ2-3; the match to TRBD2 covers 14 bases. With V trimmed by 5 bases and J by 0 bases, 13 bases remained unmatched. The CDR3 runs to 20 residues. From germline, CDR1 is SNHLY and CDR2 FYNNEI. This CDR3 reads CASSYPGLAGAGASTDTQYF. DNA of the CDR3: TGTGCCAGCAGTTACCCGGGACTAGCGGGGGCTGGAGCTAGCACAGATACGCAGTATTTT.

The chain couples TRBV18 to TRBJ1-5; 10 nucleotides match TRBD1. V lost 0 bases to trimming and J lost 2 bases; unmatched junction nucleotides: 1. The CDR3 totals 16 residues. The germline V gene has CDR1 KGHSH and CDR2 LQKENI. The CDR3 DNA follows: TGTGCCAGCTCACCACCCGGGACAGGGGGCAATCAGCCCCAGCATTTT. Translated: CASSPPGTGGNQPQHF.

This CDR3 reads CASSLAAGQGVADTQYF. DNA for the CDR3: TGCGCCAGCAGCTTGGCCGCCGGCCAGGGAGTAGCAGATACGCAGTATTTT. The rearrangement joins TRBV5-1 to TRBJ2-3; TRBD1 or TRBD2 may be the D gene (5 bases each). The V gene lost 0 bases and the J gene lost 4 bases, with 18 bases spanning the gap. In germline, CDR1 is SGHRS, CDR2 YFSETQ. The CDR3 is made up of 17 amino acids.

V is TRBV6-1 and J is TRBJ1-1; the D gene is possibly TRBD1 (6 bases). The germline V gene encodes CDR1 MNHNS and CDR2 SASEGT. V lost 1 base to trimming and J lost 5 bases, with 14 bases between them. The CDR3 loop spans 15 amino acids. The CDR3 protein is CASSEDPGGRTEAFF. The CDR3 DNA reads TGTGCCAGCAGTGAAGATCCCGGGGGCAGGACTGAAGCTTTCTTT.

This clone was recorded once. V is TRBV6-2 or TRBV6-3 and J is TRBJ2-7; possibly TRBD1 for D (6 bases). Deletions cut 6 bases from V and 3 bases from J, with 12 bases between. The CDR3 consists of 13 residues. Germline lookup yields CDR1 MNHEY and CDR2 SVGEGT. CDR3 sequence reads: CASSWDKDYEQYV. The CDR3 region has the DNA TGTGCCAGCAGCTGGGACAAAGACTACGAGCAGTACGTC.

The gene calls are TRBV5-1 and TRBJ2-1; D perhaps matches TRBD1 (5 bases). Germline CDR1 is SGHRS and CDR2 is YFSETQ. This CDR3 has 16 residues. With 4 bases removed from V and 1 base from J, the gap between germline ends came to 15 bases. The CDR3 nucleotides read TGCGCCAGCAGCCCTTTCGCGGCAGGGTCCTACAATGAGCAGTTCTTC. Amino acids: CASSPFAAGSYNEQFF.

V gene TRBV7-9 combines with J gene TRBJ1-3; D not certain. V gave up 6 bases and J gave up 0 bases, with 15 bases separating them. The CDR3 is 16 amino acids. Germline-derived CDR1 and CDR2 are SEHNR and FQNEAQ (reference sequence). CDR3 coding DNA: TGTGCCAGCAGTAGGCCCGGAACTTTCTCTGGAAACACCATATATTTT. Protein product: CASSRPGTFSGNTIYF.